This is a list of T cell receptor beta chains from one sample in a study of regulatory T cells in long-lasting Graves disease. One entry per CDR3 protein, called by TCRdb with MiXCR from the multiplex PCR reads. The sample carries 400,000 to 500,000 distinct CDR3 sequences, less than 25% recorded once. Sequenced here: peripheral blood mononuclear cells (PBMCs), sampled when the disease was refractory, from a patient treated with antithyroid drugs. The origin of the receptors is a female donor with Graves disease. Both conserved end residues are part of each CDR3. A D gene is named only where the DNA matches it firmly. Rows may omit the clone size; those that give it use once, few, many or a size class.

j_call,clone_size,v_call,d_call,cdr3_aa,cdr3_nt
TRBJ2-7,many,TRBV10-3,TRBD2,CAISELAGGQQYF,TGTGCCATCAGCGAACTAGCGGGAGGGCAGCAGTACTTC
TRBJ1-1,NA,TRBV6-5,NA,CASSYGPGTEAFF,TGTGCCAGCAGTTACGGTCCGGGCACTGAAGCTTTCTTT
TRBJ2-2,NA,TRBV2,NA,CASTETGGAGTGELFF,TGTGCCAGCACCGAAACGGGGGGCGCGGGCACCGGGGAGCTGTTTTTT
TRBJ2-7,many,TRBV14,TRBD1,CASSQGALGTVYEQYF,TGTGCCAGCAGCCAAGGGGCTTTAGGGACAGTCTACGAGCAGTACTTC
TRBJ1-1,few,TRBV27,NA,CASSKLPENTEAFF,TGTGCCAGCTCTAAACTGCCCGAGAACACTGAAGCTTTCTTT
TRBJ1-1,few,TRBV5-1,NA,CASSFDWAGEAFF,TGCGCCAGCAGCTTCGATTGGGCGGGTGAAGCTTTCTTT
TRBJ2-7,many,TRBV20-1,TRBD2,CSAPPSRAGGVGEQYF,TGCAGTGCTCCCCCGAGCAGGGCGGGAGGGGTAGGCGAGCAGTACTTC
TRBJ1-6,NA,TRBV30,NA,CAWGRGQTSPLHF,TGTGCCTGGGGACGGGGCCAGACGTCACCCCTCCACTTT
TRBJ2-7,NA,TRBV19,NA,CASSISVAGSYEQYF,TGTGCCAGTAGTATCTCGGTAGCCGGATCCTACGAGCAGTACTTC
TRBJ1-5,many,TRBV6-1,NA,CASAWDGNQPQHF,TGTGCCAGTGCATGGGACGGCAATCAGCCCCAGCATTTT
TRBJ2-5,many,TRBV2,TRBD2,CASGRAPRLQETQYF,TGTGCCAGCGGGAGGGCCCCGCGGCTACAAGAGACCCAGTACTTC
TRBJ2-7,NA,TRBV29-1,NA,CSVLGASYEQYF,TGCAGCGTACTCGGTGCCTCCTACGAGCAGTACTTC
TRBJ2-5,NA,TRBV5-1,TRBD2,CASSLGPGGGLEETQYF,TGCGCCAGCAGCCTAGGCCCGGGGGGAGGTTTGGAAGAGACCCAGTACTTC
TRBJ2-7,many,TRBV30,TRBD1,CAWRSPGQGQHEQYF,TGTGCCTGGAGGTCCCCGGGACAGGGCCAACACGAGCAGTACTTC
TRBJ2-7,NA,TRBV25-1,TRBD1,CASSEYWTGVYEQYF,TGTGCCAGCAGTGAATATTGGACAGGGGTGTACGAGCAGTACTTC
TRBJ1-1,few,TRBV5-1,NA,CASRARNGDTEAFF,TGCGCCAGCAGGGCTCGAAATGGAGACACTGAAGCTTTCTTT
TRBJ2-7,NA,TRBV28,NA,CASSLFTGSHEQCF,TGTGCCAGCAGTTTATTTACAGGTTCCCACGAGCAGTGCTTC
TRBJ1-2,many,TRBV6-5,NA,CASSYSDSGYTF,TGTGCCAGCAGTTACTCCGACAGCGGCTACACCTTC
TRBJ2-2,many,TRBV25-1,NA,CASSDSRAGTGELFF,TGTGCCAGCAGTGATAGCAGGGCGGGCACCGGGGAGCTGTTTTTT
TRBJ2-7,few,TRBV20-1,NA,CSASWTNYEQYF,TGCAGTGCTAGTTGGACTAATTACGAGCAGTACTTC
TRBJ2-3,NA,TRBV3-1,NA,CASSYLRDTQYF,TGTGCCAGCAGCTATCTTCGGGATACGCAGTATTTT
TRBJ1-2,many,TRBV2,NA,CASSDIRTGYGYTF,TGTGCCAGCAGTGATATCAGGACCGGCTATGGCTACACCTTC
TRBJ1-5,many,TRBV28,NA,CASSSPFPVGNQPQHF,TGTGCCAGCAGTTCCCCATTCCCCGTGGGCAATCAGCCCCAGCATTTT
TRBJ1-1,few,TRBV7-2,NA,CASSLVVDTGTEAFF,TGTGCCAGCAGCTTAGTGGTAGACACGGGGACTGAAGCTTTCTTT
TRBJ1-1,NA,TRBV20-1,NA,CSAPPPVNTEAFF,TGCAGTGCTCCCCCTCCCGTGAACACTGAAGCTTTCTTT
TRBJ1-1,many,TRBV5-1,NA,CASSLGWANTEAFF,TGCGCCAGCAGCCTTGGATGGGCGAACACTGAAGCTTTCTTT
TRBJ1-1,few,TRBV19,NA,CASSAMGLGTPRGAFF,TGTGCCAGTAGTGCAATGGGTCTGGGGACCCCCAGAGGAGCTTTCTTT
TRBJ2-7,NA,TRBV18,TRBD1,CASSPQGANYEQYF,TGTGCCAGCTCACCACAGGGGGCAAACTACGAGCAGTACTTC
TRBJ1-1,many,TRBV12-3/TRBV12-4,NA,CASVTPGTEAFF,TGTGCCAGCGTGACACCGGGCACTGAAGCTTTCTTT
TRBJ2-2,NA,TRBV5-4,NA,CASSLRDHPGELFF,TGTGCCAGCAGCTTGCGGGATCATCCCGGGGAGCTGTTTTTT
TRBJ1-5,few,TRBV7-8,NA,CASSYRSGSNQPQHF,TGTGCCAGCAGCTACCGTTCCGGATCCAATCAGCCCCAGCATTTT
TRBJ1-2,NA,TRBV20-1,NA,CSADPKGLGYGYTF,TGCAGTGCCGACCCCAAGGGGCTTGGCTATGGCTACACCTTC
TRBJ1-2,many,TRBV6-5,TRBD1,CASSSRTGRYGYTF,TGTGCCAGCAGTTCTCGGACAGGGAGATACGGCTACACCTTC